The rows below give T cell receptor beta chains drawn from one sample of a study of identical twins. MiXCR, applied by TCRdb to the 5' RACE reads, yields one record per CDR3 protein. The sample has approximately 490,000 distinct CDR3 sequences, approximately 20% seen once. These data were also reused for a study on yellow fever vaccine responses in identical twins.

Sequenced input: CD4+ T cells sorted from blood. The source is a woman aged 18-35 years in good health. The CDR3 runs from the conserved cysteine through the conserved F or W. D genes are given only for firm matches. Size tells how often a clone was seen (once, few, many) or the class of an expanded clone, and some rows leave it out.

-	TRBV29-1	TRBJ2-2	TRBD2	CSVAFSGGPGELFF	TGCAGCGTTGCTTTCTCGGGGGGGCCCGGGGAGCTGTTTTTT
-	TRBV20-1	TRBJ2-6	-	CSAKRDPGANVLTF	TGCAGTGCTAAACGGGACCCTGGGGCCAACGTCCTGACTTTC
-	TRBV10-3	TRBJ2-1	-	CAISEGPYNEQFF	TGTGCCATCAGTGAGGGACCGTACAATGAGCAGTTCTTC
few	TRBV5-1	TRBJ1-2	-	CASSLVSQRDGYTF	TGCGCCAGCAGCTTGGTGTCTCAGAGAGATGGCTACACCTTC
-	TRBV12-3/TRBV12-4	TRBJ1-3	TRBD1	CASSSGQGAGNTIYF	TGTGCCAGCAGCAGTGGACAGGGAGCAGGAAACACCATATATTTT
-	TRBV10-3	TRBJ2-3	-	CAISLGTRTRTDTQYF	TGTGCCATCAGTCTGGGGACCCGGACTCGCACAGATACGCAGTATTTT
few	TRBV2	TRBJ2-1	-	CASSGFPSGSYNEQFF	TGTGCCAGCAGTGGTTTTCCGAGCGGCTCCTACAATGAGCAGTTCTTC
few	TRBV12-3/TRBV12-4	TRBJ1-2	TRBD1	CASSADRDNYGYTF	TGTGCCAGCAGTGCCGACAGGGACAACTATGGCTACACCTTC
-	TRBV3-1	TRBJ2-5	TRBD2	CASSQDGRTSGGIQETQYF	TGTGCCAGCAGCCAAGATGGGCGGACTAGCGGGGGGATCCAAGAGACCCAGTACTTC
few	TRBV7-9	TRBJ2-1	-	CASSLFAGSFEQFF	TGTGCCAGCAGCTTATTTGCGGGGTCTTTTGAGCAGTTCTTC
few	TRBV3-1	TRBJ2-1	-	CASSQGQVRYNEQFF	TGTGCCAGCAGCCAAGGACAGGTTAGATACAATGAGCAGTTCTTC
-	TRBV29-1	TRBJ2-3	-	CSVGTSTDTQYF	TGCAGCGTTGGGACTAGCACAGATACGCAGTATTTT
few	TRBV10-3	TRBJ2-3	-	CATRGEYTDTQYF	TGTGCCACCCGGGGAGAATACACAGATACGCAGTATTTT
few	TRBV20-1	TRBJ2-7	TRBD2	CSTRGGRSYEQYF	TGCAGTACCCGTGGCGGGAGGTCCTACGAGCAGTACTTC
few	TRBV20-1	TRBJ1-1	TRBD1	CSARQGTNTEAFF	TGCAGTGCTCGACAGGGTACAAACACTGAAGCTTTCTTT
-	TRBV4-2	TRBJ2-7	TRBD2	CASSLEGMVAGEPYEQYF	TGTGCCAGCAGCCTTGAGGGGATGGTAGCGGGAGAACCCTACGAGCAGTACTTC
-	TRBV7-2	TRBJ2-4	-	CASSFRLAKNIQYF	TGTGCCAGCAGCTTTCGACTAGCCAAAAACATTCAGTACTTC
-	TRBV11-2	TRBJ2-1	-	CASSLELGASQFF	TGTGCCAGCAGCTTAGAACTGGGGGCCAGCCAGTTCTTC
-	TRBV24-1	TRBJ2-1	-	CATSVRGGNEQFF	TGTGCCACCAGTGTCAGGGGGGGCAATGAGCAGTTCTTC
few	TRBV7-8	TRBJ2-3	TRBD2	CASSLAHPGLAGPSGTQYF	TGTGCCAGCAGCTTAGCCCACCCGGGACTAGCGGGACCTTCTGGTACGCAGTATTTT
few	TRBV24-1	TRBJ1-5	TRBD1	CATSDGGTGYNQPQHF	TGTGCCACCAGTGATGGCGGGACAGGATATAATCAGCCCCAGCATTTT
-	TRBV7-8	TRBJ2-7	TRBD2	CASSSQFRTSGSYEQYF	TGTGCCAGCAGCTCCCAGTTCAGGACTAGCGGTTCCTACGAGCAGTACTTC